This T cell receptor beta chain derives from a study of shared clonotypes between healthy human individuals. Overall study: Per donor, three plates held CD4 naive cells, three held CD4 memory, two held CD8 naive and one held CD8 memory.

The study, taken as a whole, reports: Despite large depth, sorted-subset datasets appeared incompletely sequenced. The study found approximately 5% of naive CD4 clonotypes shared across a handful of donors.

Template for every sorted-subset replicate PCR totaled approximately 200 ng DNA, around 33,000 T cell genomes. The assay was immunoSEQ multiplex PCR, and TCRdb's table has in-frame clones only and misses some. This table has 2 million to 2.5 million clones, 85% to 95% appearing once. The V gene lost 3 bases and the J gene lost 4 bases, with 12 bases spanning the gap. CDR3 size: 15 residues. Germline V CDR1 and CDR2: KGHSH, LQKENI. Details on this clone: The antigen is undetermined.

Sequencing was done on a sample of naive CD4+ T cells from PBMCs. Subset: CD45RA+ positively selected. V and J are TRBV18 and TRBJ2-2, with D maybe TRBD1 (6 bases). The sequence was obtained from a young man in good health. Some clones in this sample may be carry-over from other donors' samples. CDR3 in amino acids: CASSPTDSTTGELFF. Written as DNA, the CDR3 is TGTGCCAGCTCACCGACGGACAGTACCACCGGGGAGCTGTTTTTT.